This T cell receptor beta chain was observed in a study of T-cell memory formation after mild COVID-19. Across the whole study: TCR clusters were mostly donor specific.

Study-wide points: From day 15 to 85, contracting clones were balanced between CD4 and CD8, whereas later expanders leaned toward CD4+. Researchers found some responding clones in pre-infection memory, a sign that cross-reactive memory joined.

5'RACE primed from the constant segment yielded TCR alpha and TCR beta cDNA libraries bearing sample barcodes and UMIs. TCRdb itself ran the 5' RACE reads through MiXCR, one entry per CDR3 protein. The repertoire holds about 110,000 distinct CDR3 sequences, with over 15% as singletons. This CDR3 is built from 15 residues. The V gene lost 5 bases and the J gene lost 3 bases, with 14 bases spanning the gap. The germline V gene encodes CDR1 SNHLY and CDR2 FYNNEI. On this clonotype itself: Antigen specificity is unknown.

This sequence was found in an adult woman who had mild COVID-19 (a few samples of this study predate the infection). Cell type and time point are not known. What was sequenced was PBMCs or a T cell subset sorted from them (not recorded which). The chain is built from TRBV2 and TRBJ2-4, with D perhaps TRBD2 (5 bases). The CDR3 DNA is TGTGCCAGCAGTCCGGCCGTCCGGGGCAAAAACATTCAGTACTTC. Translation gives CASSPAVRGKNIQYF.